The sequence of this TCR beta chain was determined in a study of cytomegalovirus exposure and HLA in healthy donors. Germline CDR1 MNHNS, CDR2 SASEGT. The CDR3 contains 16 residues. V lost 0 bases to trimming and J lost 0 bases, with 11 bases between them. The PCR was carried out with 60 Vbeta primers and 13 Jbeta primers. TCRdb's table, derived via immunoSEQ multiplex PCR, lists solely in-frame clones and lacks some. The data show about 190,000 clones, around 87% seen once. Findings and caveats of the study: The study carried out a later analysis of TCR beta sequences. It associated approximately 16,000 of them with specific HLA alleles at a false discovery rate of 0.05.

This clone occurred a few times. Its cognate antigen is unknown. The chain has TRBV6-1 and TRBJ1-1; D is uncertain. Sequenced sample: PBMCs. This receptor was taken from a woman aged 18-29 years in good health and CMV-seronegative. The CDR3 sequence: CASSEARVRMNTEAFF. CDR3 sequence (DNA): TGTGCCAGCAGTGAAGCGAGGGTCAGGATGAACACTGAAGCTTTCTTT.